These 23 T cell receptor beta chains originate from one sample sequenced in a study of T-cell reconstitution after alpha-beta-depleted transplantation in children. TCRbeta library preparation incorporated unique molecular identifiers. A single record per CDR3 protein comes from TCRdb applying MiXCR to the PCR reads. The sample has more than 90,000 distinct CDR3 sequences, roughly 7.7% seen once. Sequencing used PBMCs from the stem cell graft donor, obtained from the stem cell graft. Receptor source: a human donor who donated a stem cell graft to a child with congenital amegakaryocytic thrombocytopenia.

This clonotype was counted at least ten times. The chain is built from TRBV30 and TRBJ1-2; no firm D call. Germline CDR1 reads GTSNPN; CDR2 reads SVGIG (reference sequence). The CDR3 consists of 14 residues. The germline V and J ends were trimmed by 0 bases and 1 base, with 9 bases remaining between them. The CDR3 coding sequence is TGTGCCTGGAGTGTACCGGGCCTTAACTATGGCTACACCTTC. It translates to CAWSVPGLNYGYTF.

This clonotype was detected ten times or more. The rearrangement links TRBV12-3 or TRBV12-4 to TRBJ1-4; 7 bases align to TRBD1. With 4 bases clipped from V and 8 bases from J, the junction kept 10 bases outside the gene matches. The CDR3 covers 15 residues. The CDR3 is CASSSNTGEEEKLFF. In nucleotides, the CDR3 is TGTGCCAGCAGTTCCAATACAGGGGAGGAGGAAAAACTGTTTTTT.

This clonotype was recorded many times. The chain joins TRBV15 to TRBJ2-3, with 7 bases identical to TRBD1. This CDR3 comprises 13 residues. J was trimmed by 8 bases and V by 0 bases; bases with no gene match: 2. CDR1 is LNHNV and CDR2 is YYDKDF in the germline V gene (reference sequence). The CDR3 protein is CATSREQGRTQYF. The CDR3 bases are TGTGCCACCAGCAGAGAACAGGGGCGTACGCAGTATTTT.

The chain joins TRBV2 to TRBJ2-7; D perhaps matches TRBD2 (6 bases). The CDR3 consists of 14 residues. Trimming left V 5 bases short and J 0 bases short, with 11 bases between. Germline-derived CDR1 and CDR2 are SNHLY and FYNNEI. The CDR3 bases are TGTGCCAGCAGTCGGGCGGGGAGCTCCTACGAGCAGTACTTC. Its translation is CASSRAGSSYEQYF.

This clonotype has a count of ten or more. The chain uses TRBV7-9 and TRBJ1-1; possible D gene TRBD1, 6 bases. There are 13 residues in the CDR3. CDR1 is SEHNR and CDR2 is FQNEAQ in the germline V gene (reference sequence). V was cut by 1 base and J by 7 bases, with 10 bases left in between. In DNA, the CDR3 is TGTGCCAGCAGCTTAGAGGGGGGAGGTGAAGCTTTCTTT. It translates to CASSLEGGGEAFF.

The sample holds many counts of this clonotype. The rearrangement links TRBV20-1 to TRBJ1-4; 9 bases map to TRBD1. CDR1 is DFQATT and CDR2 is SNEGSKA in the germline V gene (reference sequence). The J segment lost 4 bases and the V segment lost 4 bases, leaving 10 bases of the junction unmatched. There are 16 residues in the CDR3. CDR3 in amino acids: CSAIDAGTGINEKLFF. CDR3 nucleotides: TGCAGTGCTATAGACGCGGGGACAGGGATTAATGAAAAACTGTTTTTT.

This clonotype has ten or more counts. This chain connects TRBV5-1 to TRBJ1-2; D is undetermined. Germline values: CDR1 SGHRS, CDR2 YFSETQ. The CDR3 is 15 residues long. V was shortened by 4 bases and J by 3 bases, with 16 bases between the two germline ends. The CDR3 loop reads CASSPTPTSDYGYTF. CDR3 coding DNA: TGCGCCAGCAGCCCAACGCCAACCAGTGACTATGGCTACACCTTC. Full variable domain (missing parts from reference TRBV5-1 and TRBJ1-2): KAGVTQTPRYLIKTRGQQVTLSCSPISGHRSVSWYQQTPGQGLQFLFEYFSETQRNKGNFPGRFSGRQFSNSRSEMNVSTLELGDSALYLCASSPTPTSDYGYTFGSGTRLTVV.

The table lists this clonotype with many counts. The CDR3 region has the DNA TGTGCCAGCAGTGCTCAGGGGGCTCAGCCCCAGCATTTT. Translating it yields CASSAQGAQPQHF. The chain couples TRBV12-3 or TRBV12-4 to TRBJ1-5; 8 bases fit TRBD1. The junction had 3 bases not matched to a gene; V was cut back by 5 bases and J by 6 bases. This CDR3 is 13 amino acids long.

This clonotype was picked up many times. The chain couples TRBV11-2 to TRBJ1-4, with 9 nucleotides matching TRBD1. The germline V gene encodes CDR1 SGHAT and CDR2 FQNNGV. With 3 bases clipped from V and 7 bases from J, the junction kept 6 bases outside the gene matches. The CDR3 loop spans 15 amino acids. The CDR3 DNA sequence: TGTGCCAGCAGCTTTACCGGGACAGGGATTGAAAAACTGTTTTTT. It encodes CASSFTGTGIEKLFF.

This clonotype was counted ten times or more. The chain joins TRBV5-6 to TRBJ2-5; TRBD2 is a possible D gene (6 bases). The CDR3 sequence is 14 residues long. Deletions cut 2 bases from V and 4 bases from J, with 12 bases between. Germline V gene data show CDR1 as SGHDT and CDR2 as YYEEEE. The CDR3 loop reads CASSLRELGETQYF. CDR3 nucleotides: TGTGCCAGCAGCTTACGGGAGTTAGGAGAGACCCAGTACTTC. Drawing the rest from reference TRBV5-6 and TRBJ2-5, the complete variable domain is DAGVTQSPTHLIKTRGQQVTLRCSPKSGHDTVSWYQQALGQGPQFIFQYYEEEERQRGNFPDRFSGHQFPNYSSELNVNALLLGDSALYLCASSLRELGETQYFGPGTRLLVL.

There are many counts of this clonotype. The rearrangement links TRBV6-1 to TRBJ2-5; 7 nucleotides align to TRBD1. Germline lookup yields CDR1 MNHNS and CDR2 SASEGT. This CDR3 has 16 amino acids. Trimming took 5 bases from V and 2 from J; bases not matched to a gene: 11. The CDR3 DNA sequence: TGTGCCAGCAGTCCTAAGGGGACAGTAAAACAAGAGACCCAGTACTTC. Translation gives CASSPKGTVKQETQYF.

The sample holds many counts of this clonotype. The genes are TRBV4-2 and TRBJ2-1; TRBD2 might be the D (6 bases). Germline V CDR1 and CDR2: LGHNA, YNFKEQ. The CDR3 consists of 15 residues. V was pared by 0 bases and J by 6 bases, with 12 bases between. DNA of the CDR3: TGTGCCAGCAGCCAAGATCCAGACGGGAGCAATGAGCAGTTCTTC. Amino acid sequence: CASSQDPDGSNEQFF.

This clonotype has at least ten counts. This chain joins TRBV12-3 or TRBV12-4 and TRBJ2-3; the D call may be TRBD1 or TRBD2 (6 bases each). The CDR3 runs to 13 residues. V was cut by 3 bases and J by 6 bases, with 10 bases left in between. The CDR3 protein is CASSFTGRDTQYF. The CDR3, as DNA: TGTGCCAGCAGTTTCACAGGGAGGGATACGCAGTATTTT.

In its sample, this clonotype was seen many times. This chain connects TRBV20-1 to TRBJ2-7; D might be TRBD2 (6 bases). The germline V and J ends were trimmed by 3 bases and 1 base, with 16 bases remaining between them. The CDR3 is 15 amino acids. Germline V gene sequence: CDR1 DFQATT, CDR2 SNEGSKA (reference sequence). The chain's CDR3 is CSASERQGGSYEQYF. DNA for the CDR3: TGCAGTGCTAGCGAACGTCAGGGAGGATCCTACGAGCAGTACTTC.

Many counts were recorded for this clonotype. The CDR3 protein is CASSSAHTGSGYTF. Here the CDR3 DNA reads TGTGCCAGCAGCTCCGCCCATACAGGGTCCGGCTACACCTTC. This chain joins TRBV7-2 and TRBJ1-2; possible D gene TRBD1, 6 bases. The germline CDR1 and CDR2 sequences are SGHTA and FQGNSA. V dropped 4 bases and J dropped 8 bases, with 17 bases sitting between them. CDR3 length: 14 amino acids.

With respect to this clonotype: Germline is not matched at one junction end, which may reflect a read error. The rearrangement links TRBV4-2 to TRBJ2-7, with D possibly matching TRBD2 (5 bases). The CDR3 length is 14 residues. From germline, CDR1 is LGHNA and CDR2 YNFKEQ. CDR3 amino acids: CARSLGLFCYEQYF. CDR3 coding DNA: TGTGCCAGGAGCCTCGGACTTTTCTGCTACGAGCAGTACTTC.

The chain is built from TRBV3-1 and TRBJ1-6; TRBD1 aligns across 7 bases. The germline gives CDR1 LGHDT, CDR2 YNNKEL (reference sequence). The CDR3 runs to 15 residues. V was clipped by 4 bases and J by 2 bases; unmatched bases: 2. The CDR3 bases are TGTGCCAGCAGCCCAGGGACAGCCTATAATTCACCCCTCCACTTT. Its translation is CASSPGTAYNSPLHF.

This clonotype has a count of ten or more. V and J are TRBV7-2 and TRBJ1-2; 10 bases agree with TRBD1. CDR1 SGHTA and CDR2 FQGNSA come from the germline V gene. V lost 4 bases, J lost 4 bases, and 6 bases stayed unmatched. CDR3 size: 15 residues. In DNA form, the CDR3 reads TGTGCCAGCAGCTCGACAGGGGGCGATCCCTATGGCTACACCTTC. It yields the protein CASSSTGGDPYGYTF.

In this sample, this clonotype turned up many times. The rearrangement links TRBV7-2 to TRBJ2-2; TRBD1 matches at 7 bases. The V and J ends lost 2 bases and 6 bases, in that order; junction bases with no gene match: 6. Germline lookup yields CDR1 SGHTA and CDR2 FQGNSA. This CDR3 spans 15 amino acids. In DNA form, the CDR3 reads TGTGCCAGCAGCTTAATAGGGCAGGGGGCCGGGGAGCTGTTTTTT. Its protein product is CASSLIGQGAGELFF.

This clonotype has at least ten counts. The chain has TRBV20-1 and TRBJ1-1, with 10 bases identical to TRBD1. The CDR3 contains 13 residues. Trimming cost V 2 bases and J 9 bases; bases outside gene matches: 6. CDR1 and CDR2 from the germline V gene are DFQATT and SNEGSKA (reference sequence). The CDR3 region has the DNA TGCAGTGCTAGAAGGGACAGGGGCGACCAAGCTTTCTTT. Translation gives CSARRDRGDQAFF.

In its sample, this clonotype was seen many times. This chain links TRBV7-2 with TRBJ2-5; 8 bases match TRBD2. V was pared by 0 bases and J by 2 bases, with 11 bases of the junction left unmatched. Germline V gene data show CDR1 as SGHTA and CDR2 as FQGNSA. The CDR3 has 18 residues. The chain's CDR3 is CASSLAGGGSLKQETQYF. In nucleotides, the CDR3 is TGTGCCAGCAGCTTAGCCGGGGGGGGAAGTCTAAAACAAGAGACCCAGTACTTC. The full variable domain, completed using reference TRBV7-2 and TRBJ2-5, is GAGVSQSPSNKVTEKGKDVELRCDPISGHTALYWYRQSLGQGLEFLIYFQGNSAPDKSGLPSDRFSAERTGGSVSTLTIQRTQQEDSAVYLCASSLAGGGSLKQETQYFGPGTRLLVL.

In this sample, this clonotype turned up many times. J is TRBJ2-7 and V is TRBV24-1; tentative D call: TRBD1 (5 bases). This CDR3 comprises 12 residues. Trimming shortened V by 6 bases and J by 1 base, and 6 bases separated the two germline ends. Germline V gene data show CDR1 as KGHDR and CDR2 as SFDVKD. The CDR3 loop is CATSQGSYEQYF. The CDR3 bases are TGTGCCACCAGTCAGGGTTCCTACGAGCAGTACTTC.

This clonotype has just a few counts. V gene TRBV30 combines with J gene TRBJ1-2, with D perhaps matching TRBD1 (5 bases). Germline-derived CDR1 and CDR2 are GTSNPN and SVGIG (reference sequence). This CDR3 comprises 13 residues. V was cut by 7 bases and J by 3 bases, with 15 bases left in between. CDR3 residues: CASSSRDHYGYTF. In nucleotides, the CDR3 is TGTGCCTCTTCCTCCAGGGACCACTATGGCTACACCTTC.